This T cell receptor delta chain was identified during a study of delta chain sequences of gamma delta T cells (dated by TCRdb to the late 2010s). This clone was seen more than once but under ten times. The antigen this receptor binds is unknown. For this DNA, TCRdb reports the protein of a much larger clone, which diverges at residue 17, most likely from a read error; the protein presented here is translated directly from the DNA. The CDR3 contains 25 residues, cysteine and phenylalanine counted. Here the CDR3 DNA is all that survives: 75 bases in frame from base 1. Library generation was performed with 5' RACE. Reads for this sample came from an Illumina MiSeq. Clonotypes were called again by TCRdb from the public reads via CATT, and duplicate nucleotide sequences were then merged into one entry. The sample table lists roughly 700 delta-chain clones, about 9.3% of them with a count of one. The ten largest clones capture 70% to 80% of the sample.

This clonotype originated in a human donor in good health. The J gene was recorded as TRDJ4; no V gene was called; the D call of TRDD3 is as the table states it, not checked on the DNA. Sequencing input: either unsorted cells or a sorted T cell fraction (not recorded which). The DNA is TGTGCTCGTTTCGCATCTTGGGGGATGTGTTTCATTGTGCCTTCCGTCGACTTAACTGGGGGACCCCTGATCTTT. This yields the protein CARFASWGMCFIVPSVDLTGGPLIF.